This is a list of T cell receptor beta chains from one sample in a study of STAT5B mutations in CD4+ large granular lymphocyte leukemia. Profiled with immunoSEQ multiplex PCR; TCRdb holds only in-frame clones, not every one. The sample lists some 30,000 clones, around 63% occurring once. Specimen: CD4+ T cells from blood buffy coats. These receptors were collected from a human donor in good health. Each CDR3 is given without its conserved first and last residue.

V,J,CDR3
TRBV13,TRBJ2-5,ASSFGQGTSRETQY
TRBV6-4,TRBJ1-1,AGELGSTEAF
TRBV19,TRBJ2-5,ASSMRRSLQETQY
TRBV10-2,TRBJ1-2,ASSESQRQGASKDGYT
TRBV7-3,TRBJ2-1,ASSLNLQRGLEQF
TRBV20-1,TRBJ1-1,SARLNTEAF
TRBV19,TRBJ2-1,ASSPGLAGGNEQF
TRBV28,TRBJ1-5,ASSLIGDTPLGQPQH
TRBV6-6,TRBJ2-3,ASGSGGTQY
TRBV4-1,TRBJ2-3,ASSRTTASTDTQY
TRBV10-3,TRBJ1-1,AISEGQGFTEAF
TRBV10-3,TRBJ2-3,AISSGTSGATDTQY
TRBV6-6,TRBJ2-1,ASSSLGTGSYNEQF
TRBV29-1,TRBJ2-7,SVVSAYEQY
TRBV28,TRBJ1-2,ASSQVGYGYT
TRBV5-1,TRBJ1-1,ASSFGRQNTEAF
TRBV18,TRBJ2-6,ASSRGTSAFGANVLT
TRBV10-3,TRBJ2-3,AISVLSGATDTQY
TRBV7-2,TRBJ1-1,ASSLAGQGSTEAF
TRBV9,TRBJ1-1,ASSSPTVNTEAF
TRBV7-9,TRBJ2-5,ASSLTNLLQETQY
TRBV11-2,TRBJ1-1,ASRFQGAGTEAF
TRBV4-1,TRBJ1-4,ASSQDLKGTYEKLF
TRBV18,TRBJ2-2,ASSSGGGTGELF
TRBV7-9,TRBJ1-1,ASSLGTNTEAF
TRBV4-1,TRBJ2-7,ASSQEGGYSYEQY
TRBV6-1,TRBJ2-7,ASSEQTGQGGEQY
TRBV7-9,TRBJ2-5,ASSFGDQIYVQY
TRBV11-3,TRBJ1-1,ASRQTPQGAEAF
TRBV14,TRBJ1-2,ASSQAGADGYT
TRBV4-1,TRBJ1-3,ASSHPDRVEGNTIY
TRBV27,TRBJ2-7,ASSRRGGGEQY
TRBV18,TRBJ1-1,ASSPPSLMNTEAF
TRBV4-3,TRBJ2-3,ASSQDKRGGADTQY
TRBV11-3,TRBJ1-2,ASSSEGSGYGYT
TRBV2,TRBJ2-3,ASRIGIGDTQY
TRBV19,TRBJ1-2,ASSTSGENYGYT
TRBV19,TRBJ1-2,ASSGTGVVGGYT
TRBV11-2,TRBJ1-5,ASSLDSGLSNQPQH
TRBV5-1,TRBJ2-5,ASSSQGNSETQY
TRBV11-3,TRBJ2-6,ASSPGQTAGANVLT
TRBV18,TRBJ2-1,ASSARRGASYNEQF
TRBV19,TRBJ1-2,ASMPGFSAGYT
TRBV11-2,TRBJ2-2,ASSLVVAGGPGGELF
TRBV2,TRBJ1-2,ASSEPATGNYGYT
TRBV7-8,TRBJ1-4,ASSLVPQAANEKLF
TRBV5-1,TRBJ2-1,ASSPETGRNEQF
TRBV5-1,TRBJ2-5,ASSAALGQETQY
TRBV5-1,TRBJ1-6,ASSLGSYNSPLH
TRBV7-2,TRBJ2-4,ASRGAVRGKNIQY
TRBV5-1,TRBJ1-1,ASSLRWDTEAF
TRBV7-3,TRBJ1-2,ASSPHGGRNGYT